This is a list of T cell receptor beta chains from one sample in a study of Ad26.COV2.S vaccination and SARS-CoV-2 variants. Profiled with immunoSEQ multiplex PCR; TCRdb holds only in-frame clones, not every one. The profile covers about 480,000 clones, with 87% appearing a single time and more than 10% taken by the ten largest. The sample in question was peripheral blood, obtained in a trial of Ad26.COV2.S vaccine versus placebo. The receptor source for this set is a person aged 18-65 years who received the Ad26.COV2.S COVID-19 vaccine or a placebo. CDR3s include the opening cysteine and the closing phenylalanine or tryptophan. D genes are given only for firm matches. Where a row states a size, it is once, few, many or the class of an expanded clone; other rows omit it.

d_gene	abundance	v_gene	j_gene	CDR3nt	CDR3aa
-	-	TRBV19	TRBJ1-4	TGTGCCAGTAGTATAGGACTGCTACAGGTGAAACTGTTTTTT	CASSIGLLQVKLFF
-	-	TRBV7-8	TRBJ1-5	TGTGCCAGCAGCTTATTCGAGAGGACATGGGAACAGCCCCAGCATTTT	CASSLFERTWEQPQHF
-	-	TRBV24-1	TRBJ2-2	TGTGCCACCAGCCCTTACACCACCACAGGGAGAACCGGGGAGCTGTTTTTT	CATSPYTTTGRTGELFF
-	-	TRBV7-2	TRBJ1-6	TGTGCCAGCAGCTTGCTAGGAGGGCCGAACTCACCCCTCCACTTT	CASSLLGGPNSPLHF
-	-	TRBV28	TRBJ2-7	TGTGCCAGCAGTTCCACCTCAGGGTCTTTGTCCTACGAGCAGTACTTC	CASSSTSGSLSYEQYF
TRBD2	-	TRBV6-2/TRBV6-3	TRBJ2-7	TGTGCCAGCAGTTACGTCGCGGGACTAGCGGGACACTACGAGCAGTACTTC	CASSYVAGLAGHYEQYF
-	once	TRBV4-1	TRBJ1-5	TGCGCCAGCAGCACCCGGGACAGCAATCAGCCCCAGCATTTT	CASSTRDSNQPQHF
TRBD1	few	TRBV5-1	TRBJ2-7	TGCGCCAGCAGCTTGACCGGGACAGACTACGAGCAGTACTTC	CASSLTGTDYEQYF
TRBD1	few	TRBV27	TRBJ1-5	TGTGCCAGCAGTTTCGGACAGGGGATTCAGCCCCAGCATTTT	CASSFGQGIQPQHF
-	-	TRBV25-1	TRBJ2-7	TGTGCCAGCAGTGGTGTACCTCCCGCCTACGAGCAGTACTTC	CASSGVPPAYEQYF
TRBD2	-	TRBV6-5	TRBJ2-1	TGTGCCAGCAGCCCGACTAGCGTAGGAAATGAGCAGTTCTTC	CASSPTSVGNEQFF